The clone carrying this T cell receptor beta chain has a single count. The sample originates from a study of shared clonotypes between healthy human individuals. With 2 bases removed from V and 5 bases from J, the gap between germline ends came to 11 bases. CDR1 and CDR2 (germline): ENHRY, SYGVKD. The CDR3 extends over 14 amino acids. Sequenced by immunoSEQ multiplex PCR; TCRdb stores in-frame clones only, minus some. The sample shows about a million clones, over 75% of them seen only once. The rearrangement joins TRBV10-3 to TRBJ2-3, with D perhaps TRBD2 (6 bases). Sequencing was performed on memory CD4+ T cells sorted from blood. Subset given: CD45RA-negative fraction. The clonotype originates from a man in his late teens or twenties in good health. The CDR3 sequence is CAISEAGNRDTQYF. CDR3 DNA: TGTGCCATCAGTGAGGCGGGAAACAGAGATACGCAGTATTTT.